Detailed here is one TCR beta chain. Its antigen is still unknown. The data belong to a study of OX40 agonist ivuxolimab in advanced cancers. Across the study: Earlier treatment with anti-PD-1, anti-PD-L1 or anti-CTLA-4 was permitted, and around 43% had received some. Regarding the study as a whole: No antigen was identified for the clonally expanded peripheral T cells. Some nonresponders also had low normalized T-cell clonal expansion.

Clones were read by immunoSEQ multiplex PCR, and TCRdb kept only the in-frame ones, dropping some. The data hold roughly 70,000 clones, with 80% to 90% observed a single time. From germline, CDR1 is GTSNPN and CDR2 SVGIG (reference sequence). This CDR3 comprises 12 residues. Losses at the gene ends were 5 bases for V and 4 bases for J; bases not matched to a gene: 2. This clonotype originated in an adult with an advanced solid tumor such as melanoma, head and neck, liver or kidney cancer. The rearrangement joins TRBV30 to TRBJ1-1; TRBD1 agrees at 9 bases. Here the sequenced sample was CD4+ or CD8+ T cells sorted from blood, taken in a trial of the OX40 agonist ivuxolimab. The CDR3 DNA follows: TGTGCCTGGCACAGGGGGCCCACTGAAGCTTTCTTT. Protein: CAWHRGPTEAFF.